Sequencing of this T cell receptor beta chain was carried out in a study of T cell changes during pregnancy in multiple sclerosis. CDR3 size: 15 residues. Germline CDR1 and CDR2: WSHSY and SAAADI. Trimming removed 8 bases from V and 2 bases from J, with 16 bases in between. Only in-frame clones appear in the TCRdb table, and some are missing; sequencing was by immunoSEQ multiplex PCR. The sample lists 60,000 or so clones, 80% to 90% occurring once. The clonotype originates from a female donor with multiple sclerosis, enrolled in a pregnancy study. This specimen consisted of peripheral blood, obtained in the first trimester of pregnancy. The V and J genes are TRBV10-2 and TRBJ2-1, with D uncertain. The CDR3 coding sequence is TGCGCCAGCGGTAGCCAATACGGTCCCTACAATGAGCAGTTCTTC. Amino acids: CASGSQYGPYNEQFF.